This passage covers 5 T cell receptor beta chains from one sample sequenced in a study of identical twins. TCRdb used MiXCR to reprocess the 5' RACE reads, holding one entry per CDR3 protein. The sample gives about 520,000 distinct CDR3 sequences, 20% to 25% of which show up once; around 1% is in the top ten. The sample was also reused in another study, on T cells expressing NK-cell markers.

Sequenced input: CD4+ T cells sorted from blood. These receptors were taken from a woman under 30 in good health.

This clonotype was seen a few times. This rearrangement joins TRBV15 to TRBJ1-4; D unresolved. The V end was cut by 1 base, the J end by 7 bases, with 7 bases between. Germline V lookup: CDR1 LNHNV, CDR2 YYDKDF (reference sequence). The CDR3 totals 13 residues. For the CDR3, the DNA is TGTGCCACCAGCAGAGTTATGGGTGAAAAACTGTTTTTT. This codes for CATSRVMGEKLFF.

The chain is built from TRBV10-2 and TRBJ1-3; D call uncertain. The CDR3 totals 12 residues. Germline CDR1 WSHSY, CDR2 SAAADI. The V gene lost 10 bases and the J gene lost 0 bases, with 7 bases spanning the gap. The CDR3 DNA sequence: TGCGCCACTGAGAGCTCTGGAAACACCATATATTTT. This translates into CATESSGNTIYF.

This clonotype was seen more than once but under ten times. The rearrangement links TRBV5-6 to TRBJ1-5, with 10 bases aligning to TRBD1. Germline CDR1 and CDR2: SGHDT and YYEEEE. CDR3 length: 15 amino acids. The trim removed 2 bases at V and 6 bases at J, leaving 5 bases unmatched. The CDR3 DNA follows: TGTGCCAGCAGCTTTAGGGGACAGGGGATTCAGCCCCAGCATTTT. Protein product: CASSFRGQGIQPQHF.

The chain has TRBV10-3 and TRBJ2-1; D is uncertain. The V end was cut by 3 bases, the J end by 2 bases, with 14 bases between. CDR3 length equals 16 residues. Looked up from germline, CDR1 is ENHRY and CDR2 is SYGVKD. The DNA for the CDR3 is TGTGCCATCAGTGAAGGTCCAGCAAGAGCCTACAATGAGCAGTTCTTC. Translated: CAISEGPARAYNEQFF.

J is TRBJ2-7 and V is TRBV7-9, with D perhaps matching TRBD1 (5 bases). The germline gives CDR1 SEHNR, CDR2 FQNEAQ (reference sequence). Trimming left V 5 bases short and J 6 bases short, with 14 bases between. The CDR3 contains 13 residues. The CDR3 DNA follows: TGTGCCAGCAGCGCCTCTTCAGGGATCGAGCAGTACTTC. It encodes CASSASSGIEQYF.